The 21 T cell receptor beta chains below come from one sample, sequenced in a study of T cells in Graves' hyperthyroidism and ophthalmopathy. Regions amplified from RNA transcripts were the TCR beta CDR3 regions. TCR CDR3 regions were first amplified by RT-PCR with HTBI primers. Using its own MiXCR run on the multiplex PCR reads, TCRdb lists one record per CDR3 protein. Of 350,000 to 400,000 distinct CDR3 sequences in the sample, under 20% were seen once. Sequences were obtained from blood. The origin of the receptors is a woman under 30 with Graves' hyperthyroidism.

V usage is TRBV4-1 and J usage is TRBJ2-7, with 7 bases aligning to TRBD1. The V gene end was trimmed by 4 bases and the J gene end by 3 bases; junction bases not matched to a gene: 9. Germline V gene lookup returns CDR1 MGHRA and CDR2 YSYEKL. The CDR3 loop spans 15 amino acids. CDR3 protein: CASSRRQGIDYEQYF. The DNA for the CDR3 is TGCGCCAGCAGCCGCCGACAGGGAATCGACTACGAGCAGTACTTC.

J is TRBJ2-5 and V is TRBV27, with D possibly matching TRBD1 (7 bases). V lost 6 bases and J 5 bases, leaving 13 bases between the germline ends. This CDR3 is 13 amino acids long. Germline values: CDR1 MNHEY, CDR2 SMNVEV (reference sequence). This CDR3 reads CASSRGVEETQYF. Written as DNA, the CDR3 is TGTGCCAGCAGCAGGGGGGTGGAGGAGACCCAGTACTTC.

The J gene is TRBJ2-7, the V gene TRBV6-5, with D perhaps TRBD1 (5 bases). The CDR3 spans 13 residues. The V end lost 4 bases, the J end lost 6 bases, and 13 bases lay between the germline ends. Germline-derived CDR1 and CDR2 are MNHEY and SVGAGI. The CDR3 coding sequence is TGTGCCAGCAGTTCCGCGACAGTAGGCGAGCAGTACTTC. This sequence encodes CASSSATVGEQYF.

This clonotype has ten or more counts. This chain links TRBV6-8 with TRBJ1-5; D might be TRBD1 (6 bases). In germline, CDR1 is MNHGY, CDR2 SAAAGT. The CDR3 contains 17 residues. Trimming removed 0 bases at V and 0 bases at J, with 12 bases between. CDR3 DNA sequence: TGTGCCAGCAGTTACTCGAAATCGGACAGTAGCAATCAGCCCCAGCATTTT. Its translation: CASSYSKSDSSNQPQHF.

This clonotype was counted between two and nine times. At one end, the junction sequence differs from germline, possibly due to a read error. The DNA of the CDR3 is TGTGCCAGCAGTGCCGTGGGGGAACCTAAGACCGACTTC. This translates into CASSAVGEPKTDF. This chain connects TRBV28 to TRBJ2-7; D assignment may be TRBD1 or TRBD2 (5 bases each). The CDR3 is 13 amino acids. CDR1 is MDHEN and CDR2 is SYDVKM in the germline V gene.

This clonotype was recorded many times. The chain carries TRBV20-1 and TRBJ1-5, with D possibly being TRBD1 (5 bases). Germline V lookup: CDR1 DFQATT, CDR2 SNEGSKA (reference sequence). Between the trimmed V and J ends, which lost 6 bases and 9 bases, there was a span of 18 bases. CDR3 length equals 13 residues. The CDR3 DNA follows: TGCAGTGCCCCACCGGGGCCCAACGTGCCCCAGCATTTT. It codes for CSAPPGPNVPQHF.

This clonotype was seen many times. This chain links TRBV11-2 with TRBJ1-2; tentative D call: TRBD1 (6 bases). The CDR3 is 15 residues long. CDR1 is SGHAT, CDR2 FQNNGV, per germline. V was clipped by 4 bases and J by 5 bases, with 17 bases between them. The DNA of the CDR3 is TGTGCCAGCAGCTCCTCACACCGGGACATTTATGGCTACACCTTC. Its translation: CASSSSHRDIYGYTF.

This clonotype came up many times. V gene TRBV12-3 or TRBV12-4 combines with J gene TRBJ2-7, with 16 bases identical to TRBD2. V shed 4 bases and J 5 bases; nucleotides not matched to a gene: 14. This CDR3 comprises 19 residues. In DNA, the CDR3 is TGTGCCAGCAGTTCCGTCGGGACTAGCGGGGGGGCGAATATGGACGAGCAGTACTTC. Its translation is CASSSVGTSGGANMDEQYF.

This clonotype was seen ten or more times. V is TRBV25-1 and J is TRBJ2-7; D is possibly TRBD1 or TRBD2 (5 bases each). Between the trimmed V and J ends, which lost 3 bases and 6 bases, there was a span of 15 bases. This CDR3 has 14 residues. Germline CDR1 is MGHDK and CDR2 is SYGVNS. The CDR3: CASSESFRGAEQYF. CDR3 coding DNA: TGTGCCAGCAGTGAGAGCTTTCGAGGGGCCGAGCAGTACTTC.

This clonotype has ten or more counts. This chain uses TRBV6-1 with TRBJ2-2; 8 bases fit TRBD1. Germline CDR1 reads MNHNS; CDR2 reads SASEGT. The CDR3 length is 15 residues. J gave up 3 bases and V 5 bases, and 5 bases lay outside the gene matches. Written as DNA, the CDR3 is TGTGCCAGCAGTCCCCAGGGGGCTTACACCGGGGAGCTGTTTTTT. Translation: CASSPQGAYTGELFF.

This clonotype has ten or more counts. This rearrangement joins TRBV10-3 to TRBJ1-5; 9 bases agree with TRBD1. Trimming removed 10 bases from V and 8 bases from J; junction bases left unmatched: 21. CDR1 and CDR2 from the germline V gene are ENHRY and SYGVKD. There are 17 residues in the CDR3. Here the CDR3 reads CATRGIGLTGGGEPQHF. The CDR3 coding sequence is TGTGCCACCAGGGGGATCGGACTTACAGGGGGCGGAGAGCCCCAGCATTTT.

This clonotype was seen ten or more times. This chain links TRBV28 with TRBJ1-2; no reliable D call. Germline lookup yields CDR1 MDHEN and CDR2 SYDVKM. The CDR3 has 12 residues. The CDR3 nucleotides read TGTGGGTCAGCGTCCCAAGACATTGGCTACACCTTC. Encoded protein: CGSASQDIGYTF.

This clonotype was recorded at least ten times. This chain uses TRBV7-9 with TRBJ1-1; D gene uncertain. The germline CDR1 and CDR2 sequences are SEHNR and FQNEAQ (reference sequence). The CDR3 length is 11 residues. V was shortened by 6 bases and J by 8 bases, with 10 bases between the two germline ends. The CDR3: CASRRAAEAFF. CDR3 in DNA: TGTGCCAGCAGGAGGGCAGCAGAAGCTTTCTTT. Complete variable domain (other parts from reference TRBV7-9 and TRBJ1-1): DTGVSQNPRHKITKRGQNVTFRCDPISEHNRLYWYRQTLGQGPEFLTYFQNEAQLEKSRLLSDRFSAERPKGSFSTLEIQRTEQGDSAMYLCASRRAAEAFFGQGTRLTVV.

This clonotype was observed many times. The J gene is TRBJ1-3, the V gene TRBV19; D is undetermined. The germline V gene encodes CDR1 LNHDA and CDR2 SQIVND (reference sequence). The CDR3 runs 13 residues. The ends were cut back, 6 bases at V and 0 bases at J, with 6 bases in the middle. The CDR3 DNA is TGTGCCAGTAGACGGGACTCTGGAAACACCATATATTTT. This codes for CASRRDSGNTIYF.

This clonotype was recorded a few times. The J gene is TRBJ1-2, the V gene TRBV4-1, with D perhaps TRBD1 (5 bases). Trimming took 0 bases from V and 8 from J, leaving 16 bases between them. CDR1 MGHRA and CDR2 YSYEKL come from the germline V gene. This CDR3 region has 15 residues. CDR3 region: CASSQDKGKLGGYTF. For the CDR3, the DNA is TGCGCCAGCAGCCAAGATAAGGGGAAGCTTGGAGGCTACACCTTC.

About this clonotype itself: A much larger clone sits a single nucleotide away, making a read error possible. The J gene is TRBJ2-7, the V gene TRBV10-3; D gene uncertain. Germline loops: CDR1 ENHRY, CDR2 SYGVKD. The CDR3 runs to 11 residues. The DNA for the CDR3 is TGTGCCATCAGTGGGGATTACGAGCAGTGCTTC. Protein product: CAISGDYEQCF.

At least ten counts were recorded for this clonotype. A much bigger clone sits one base away, suggesting this may be a read error. The chain has TRBV27 and TRBJ1-5, with 7 positions matching TRBD1. The CDR3 has 13 residues. Trimming at V came to 4 bases and at J to 5 bases, leaving 2 bases not matched to a gene. CDR1 and CDR2 (germline): MNHEY, SMNVEV (reference sequence). CDR3 amino acids: CASSWDSHQPQHF. The CDR3 nucleotides are TGTGCCAGCAGTTGGGACAGCCATCAGCCCCAGCATTTT.

The sample holds many counts of this clonotype. The gene calls are TRBV12-3 or TRBV12-4 and TRBJ1-5; TRBD1 might be the D (6 bases). The CDR3 has 15 residues. The germline V and J ends were trimmed by 4 bases and 7 bases, with 17 bases remaining between them. The CDR3 protein is CASSWGRRGRQPQHF. In DNA, the CDR3 is TGTGCCAGCAGTTGGGGGCGGCGGGGACGCCAGCCCCAGCATTTT.

The chain combines TRBV18 with TRBJ1-1, with 9 nucleotides matching TRBD1. The CDR3 sequence is 16 residues long. In germline, CDR1 is KGHSH, CDR2 LQKENI. Losses at the gene ends were 6 bases for V and 4 bases for J; bases not matched to a gene: 12. The CDR3 DNA follows: TGTGCCAGCTCCGCCCTAATACAGGGGGCTGGCACTGAAGCTTTCTTT. Its translation: CASSALIQGAGTEAFF.

The sample holds a few counts of this clonotype. This chain's CDR3 is CASSPGIRVETQYF. The DNA for the CDR3 is TGTGCCAGCTCACCCGGGATCCGGGTTGAGACCCAGTACTTC. The J gene is TRBJ2-5, the V gene TRBV18; D is perhaps TRBD2 (5 bases). This CDR3 comprises 14 residues. Deletions cut 3 bases from V and 5 bases from J, with 13 bases between. The germline CDR1 and CDR2 sequences are KGHSH and LQKENI.

This clonotype has just a few counts. The J gene is TRBJ1-2, the V gene TRBV3-1; D perhaps matches TRBD1 (6 bases). This CDR3 is 16 amino acids long. The V gene lost 1 base and the J gene lost 4 bases, with 16 bases spanning the gap. The germline V gene has CDR1 LGHDT and CDR2 YNNKEL (reference sequence). As DNA, the CDR3 is TGTGCCAGCAGCCAAGTCTTGGGGGCCGCGGCCTATGGCTACACCTTC. The encoded protein is CASSQVLGAAAYGYTF.